These 30 T cell receptor beta chains were sequenced from one sample in a study of neurological immune-mediated disorders. MiXCR was run by TCRdb on the 5' RACE reads, yielding one entry per CDR3 protein. Counted here are 40,000 to 50,000 distinct CDR3 sequences, about 2.3% occurring once; the ten biggest clones make up roughly 12%. Sequencing was performed on PBMCs. The receptors shown here come from a man aged 30 to 45 with multiple sclerosis.

Many counts were recorded for this clonotype. The V gene is TRBV12-3 or TRBV12-4, the J gene TRBJ1-2; 8 bases are a match to TRBD1. The CDR3 is made up of 14 amino acids. The J segment lost 5 bases and the V segment lost 6 bases, leaving 8 bases of the junction unmatched. CDR3 in DNA: TGTGCCAGCAGCCTTGGACAGGGCGGTTATGGCTACACCTTC. This gives the protein CASSLGQGGYGYTF.

This clonotype has a count of ten or more. This chain uses TRBV5-6 with TRBJ2-5; 7 bases align to TRBD2. J was trimmed by 3 bases and V by 2 bases; bases with no gene match: 1. The CDR3 spans 13 residues. In germline, CDR1 is SGHDT, CDR2 YYEEEE. This CDR3 is CASSLGREETQYF. The CDR3 DNA reads as TGTGCCAGCAGCTTAGGGAGGGAAGAGACCCAGTACTTC.

This clonotype showed up many times. V and J are TRBV5-1 and TRBJ1-4; D not resolved. The length of the CDR3 is 13 residues. The V end lost 6 bases, the J end lost 7 bases, and 13 bases lay between the germline ends. CDR1 is SGHRS and CDR2 is YFSETQ in the germline V gene. The CDR3 region is CASNEGPGEKLFF. The CDR3 region has the DNA TGCGCCAGCAACGAAGGCCCGGGTGAAAAACTGTTTTTT. The whole variable domain, remainder taken from reference TRBV5-1 and TRBJ1-4, is KAGVTQTPRYLIKTRGQQVTLSCSPISGHRSVSWYQQTPGQGLQFLFEYFSETQRNKGNFPGRFSGRQFSNSRSEMNVSTLELGDSALYLCASNEGPGEKLFFGSGTQLSVL.

This clonotype was picked up many times. The chain joins TRBV5-1 to TRBJ2-7, with 9 nucleotides matching TRBD2. Germline V lookup: CDR1 SGHRS, CDR2 YFSETQ. The J segment lost 5 bases and the V segment lost 0 bases, leaving 6 bases of the junction unmatched. CDR3 length equals 15 residues. The CDR3 reads CASSLESGRNHEQYF. CDR3 DNA sequence: TGCGCCAGCAGCTTGGAAAGCGGGAGGAACCACGAGCAGTACTTC. Complete variable domain (other parts from reference TRBV5-1 and TRBJ2-7): KAGVTQTPRYLIKTRGQQVTLSCSPISGHRSVSWYQQTPGQGLQFLFEYFSETQRNKGNFPGRFSGRQFSNSRSEMNVSTLELGDSALYLCASSLESGRNHEQYFGPGTRLTVT.

There are many counts of this clonotype. This chain connects TRBV6-6 to TRBJ2-5, with 9 bases that match TRBD1. CDR3 size: 16 residues. In germline, CDR1 is MNHNY, CDR2 SVGAGI (reference sequence). With V trimmed by 4 bases and J by 5 bases, 11 bases remained unmatched. The CDR3 DNA sequence: TGTGCCAGCAGTTCACATCCGGGACAGGGTCCCGAGACCCAGTACTTC. Translated, it gives CASSSHPGQGPETQYF.

Ten or more counts support this clonotype. This chain links TRBV10-3 with TRBJ2-4; D uncertain. The germline CDR1 and CDR2 sequences are ENHRY and SYGVKD. The CDR3 has 13 residues. The V end was cut by 1 base, the J end by 5 bases, with 6 bases between. This chain's CDR3 is CAISEYTQNIQYF. The CDR3 coding sequence is TGTGCCATCAGTGAGTACACGCAAAACATTCAGTACTTC.

This clonotype was detected ten times or more. The chain is built from TRBV5-1 and TRBJ1-1; 7 bases map to TRBD1. V dropped 2 bases and J dropped 1; count of bases not matched to a gene: 5. Germline CDR1 is SGHRS and CDR2 is YFSETQ. CDR3 length equals 15 residues. In nucleotides, the CDR3 is TGCGCCAGCAGCTTTACCGACAGGGCGAACACTGAAGCTTTCTTT. The encoded protein is CASSFTDRANTEAFF. The full variable domain, with the rest looked up from reference TRBV5-1 and TRBJ1-1, is KAGVTQTPRYLIKTRGQQVTLSCSPISGHRSVSWYQQTPGQGLQFLFEYFSETQRNKGNFPGRFSGRQFSNSRSEMNVSTLELGDSALYLCASSFTDRANTEAFFGQGTRLTVV.

This clonotype was picked up many times. This chain uses TRBV9 with TRBJ2-2; D not resolved. Trimming took 2 bases from V and 6 from J, leaving 17 bases between them. The CDR3 extends over 16 amino acids. The germline gives CDR1 SGDLS, CDR2 YYNGEE. The CDR3 sequence: CASSVLPDAGSGELFF. The CDR3 DNA is TGTGCCAGCAGCGTCCTCCCGGATGCCGGCTCCGGGGAGCTGTTTTTT.

This clonotype was seen many times. The rearrangement joins TRBV3-1 to TRBJ1-2; no reliable D call. CDR3 size: 14 residues. The V and J ends lost 4 bases and 8 bases respectively, with 17 bases between them. The germline CDR1 and CDR2 sequences are LGHDT and YNNKEL (reference sequence). The CDR3 DNA reads as TGTGCCAGCAGCCGCCAATCAACCGTGGACGGCTACACCTTC. Its translation: CASSRQSTVDGYTF.

Many counts were recorded for this clonotype. The germline gene is not matched at one end of the junction; a read error may be the cause. This chain links TRBV5-1 with TRBJ2-1; 7 bases match TRBD1. The CDR3 is 16 amino acids. Germline CDR1 and CDR2: SGHRS and YFSETQ. The CDR3 reads CASRLGQPIYYNEQFF. The CDR3 DNA reads as TGCGCCAGCAGGTTGGGACAGCCTATTTACTACAATGAGCAGTTCTTC.

This clonotype appeared many times. A junction end diverges from the germline sequence, so it may reflect a read error. This chain connects TRBV7-8 to TRBJ2-3, with 9 bases lining up with TRBD2. The CDR3 runs to 18 residues. Looked up from germline, CDR1 is SGHVS and CDR2 is FQNEAQ. CDR3 loop: CASSSQGYPGTSRDTQYF. The CDR3 nucleotides are TGTGCCAGCAGCTCTCAAGGTTACCCCGGGACTAGCAGAGATACGCAGTATTTT.

The chain uses TRBV10-3 and TRBJ2-7; 7 positions agree with TRBD1. With 6 bases clipped from V and 3 bases from J, the junction kept 8 bases outside the gene matches. CDR3 length: 14 amino acids. CDR1 and CDR2 from the germline V gene are ENHRY and SYGVKD. CDR3 DNA sequence: TGTGCCATCAGGAGACAGGGAGATGGCTACGAGCAGTACTTC. Its translation is CAIRRQGDGYEQYF.

This clonotype was detected many times. The genes are TRBV12-3 or TRBV12-4 and TRBJ2-3; D gene uncertain. V lost 1 base, J lost 2 bases, and 7 bases lay in between. The CDR3 runs to 14 residues. The CDR3 sequence is CASSLDGFTDTQYF. In DNA form, the CDR3 reads TGTGCCAGCAGTTTAGATGGGTTCACAGATACGCAGTATTTT.

This clonotype has at least ten counts. The chain combines TRBV12-3 or TRBV12-4 with TRBJ2-5; possible D gene TRBD2, 7 bases. Trimming pared 2 bases from V and 4 bases from J, leaving 11 bases between. The CDR3 runs 14 residues. This chain's CDR3 is CASSLTGGGETQYF. The DNA for the CDR3 is TGTGCCAGCAGTTTAACGGGGGGCGGAGAGACCCAGTACTTC.

The table lists this clonotype with many counts. The chain carries TRBV21-1 and TRBJ2-3; the table's TRBD1 call for D was not verified on the DNA. TRBV21-1 is a pseudogene. The CDR3 runs 14 residues. CDR3 sequence (DNA): TGTGCCAGCAGTCCAGGGGGCTGCACAGATACGCAGTATTTT. Its protein product is CASSPGGCTDTQYF.

This clonotype was recorded at least ten times. The chain links TRBV20-1 to TRBJ2-7, with D hard to call. Germline lookup yields CDR1 DFQATT and CDR2 SNEGSKA (reference sequence). The CDR3 runs 10 residues. V was shortened by 5 bases and J by 3 bases, with 5 bases between the two germline ends. The CDR3 bases are TGCAGTGCTGAAGACTACGAGCAGTACTTC. It codes for CSAEDYEQYF.

This clonotype was found many times. This chain connects TRBV19 to TRBJ1-1; D not certain. The germline gives CDR1 LNHDA, CDR2 SQIVND (reference sequence). Trimming removed 4 bases at V and 0 bases at J, with 9 bases between. The CDR3 sequence is 14 residues long. The CDR3 spells CASSTLAVNTEAFF. The CDR3 nucleotides read TGTGCCAGTAGTACCCTCGCAGTGAACACTGAAGCTTTCTTT.

This clonotype was counted ten times or more. The chain combines TRBV7-2 with TRBJ1-5; D is ambiguous. The germline V gene has CDR1 SGHTA and CDR2 FQGNSA. The ends were cut back, 5 bases at V and 0 bases at J, with 5 bases in the middle. CDR3 size: 13 residues. CDR3: CASSPYSNQPQHF. The CDR3 region has the DNA TGTGCCAGCAGCCCCTATAGCAATCAGCCCCAGCATTTT.

There are many counts of this clonotype. This chain uses TRBV9 with TRBJ2-5; D remains unclear. V dropped 3 bases and J dropped 4 bases, with 13 bases sitting between them. The CDR3 is made up of 14 amino acids. The V gene's germline CDR1 is SGDLS and CDR2 YYNGEE. For the CDR3, the DNA is TGTGCCAGCAGCGCCGATGGGGTCGGAGAGACCCAGTACTTC. This encodes CASSADGVGETQYF.

This clonotype was observed at least ten times. The chain couples TRBV6-2 or TRBV6-3 to TRBJ2-1; TRBD2 matches 9 bases. CDR1 and CDR2 from the germline V gene are MNHEY and SVGEGT. The ends lost 5 bases at V and 8 bases at J; junction bases unmatched: 16. The CDR3 is 17 residues long. In nucleotides, the CDR3 is TGTGCCAGCAGTCTTCCTCTGGGGCTAGCGGGGAAAGATGAGCAGTTCTTC. This codes for CASSLPLGLAGKDEQFF.

This clonotype appeared many times. V usage is TRBV6-5 and J usage is TRBJ1-1; D possibly corresponds to TRBD1 (5 bases). Trimming removed 4 bases at V and 6 bases at J, with 12 bases between. The CDR3 contains 13 residues. Germline CDR1 MNHEY, CDR2 SVGAGI. The CDR3 DNA follows: TGTGCCAGCAGTTTCCAGGGTTTGTCTGAAGCTTTCTTT. Translated, it gives CASSFQGLSEAFF.

This clonotype was recorded at least ten times. The chain links TRBV5-1 to TRBJ2-1, with 14 nucleotides matching TRBD2. The length of the CDR3 is 17 residues. Looked up from germline, CDR1 is SGHRS and CDR2 is YFSETQ. V was pared by 0 bases and J by 9 bases, with 8 bases of the junction left unmatched. CDR3 sequence reads: CASSLGGLAGDGGEQFF. The CDR3 DNA reads TGCGCCAGCAGCTTGGGGGGACTAGCGGGAGATGGGGGTGAGCAGTTCTTC.

This clonotype came up many times. This chain links TRBV7-7 with TRBJ2-5; D ambiguous. Germline CDR1 is SSHAT and CDR2 is FNYEAQ (reference sequence). Between the trimmed V and J ends, which lost 1 base and 2 bases, there was a span of 11 bases. This CDR3 spans 15 amino acids. CDR3 sequence (DNA): TGTGCCAGCAGCTTAGATTTTCGGGCGCAAGAGACCCAGTACTTC. Protein: CASSLDFRAQETQYF. Full variable domain (remainder filled in from reference TRBV7-7 and TRBJ2-5): GAGVSQSPRYKVTKRGQDVTLRCDPISSHATLYWYQQALGQGPEFLTYFNYEAQPDKSGLPSDRFSAERPEGSISTLTIQRTEQRDSAMYRCASSLDFRAQETQYFGPGTRLLVL.

This clonotype came up many times. The J gene is TRBJ2-1, the V gene TRBV5-1; 7 bases fit TRBD2. There are 15 residues in the CDR3. With 6 bases clipped from V and 6 bases from J, the junction kept 12 bases outside the gene matches. Germline V gene lookup returns CDR1 SGHRS and CDR2 YFSETQ. The CDR3 DNA sequence: TGCGCCAGCAAACTAAAGACTAGCCTCTCCAATGAGCAGTTCTTC. Translated, it gives CASKLKTSLSNEQFF.

This clonotype occurred many times. The chain links TRBV20-1 to TRBJ1-5; D is uncertain. Germline V gene lookup returns CDR1 DFQATT and CDR2 SNEGSKA (reference sequence). The V gene lost 5 bases and the J gene lost 6 bases, with 11 bases spanning the gap. CDR3 length equals 12 residues. CDR3 sequence reads: CSAYRNGQPQHF. CDR3 sequence (DNA): TGCAGTGCTTACCGTAATGGTCAGCCCCAGCATTTT.

This clonotype was counted at least ten times. The chain uses TRBV20-1 and TRBJ1-1, with D hard to call. The germline V gene encodes CDR1 DFQATT and CDR2 SNEGSKA (reference sequence). The CDR3 totals 14 residues. V lost 1 base and J 4 bases, leaving 13 bases between the germline ends. The CDR3 sequence: CSARGSDGITEAFF. DNA for the CDR3: TGCAGTGCTAGAGGTTCTGATGGAATCACTGAAGCTTTCTTT.

This clonotype has a count of ten or more. V is TRBV29-1 and J is TRBJ2-5; unclear D gene. Trimming cost V 1 base and J 4 bases, with 7 bases left between them. Germline values: CDR1 SQVTM, CDR2 ANQGSEA. CDR3 length equals 12 residues. This CDR3 reads CSVEVTGETQYF. CDR3 DNA sequence: TGCAGCGTTGAAGTTACCGGAGAGACCCAGTACTTC. Supplemented by reference TRBV29-1 and TRBJ2-5, the full variable domain reads SAVISQKPSRDICQRGTSLTIQCQVDSQVTMMFWYRQQPGQSLTLIATANQGSEATYESGFVIDKFPISRPNLTFSTLTVSNMSPEDSSIYLCSVEVTGETQYFGPGTRLLVL.

The table lists this clonotype with many counts. The chain joins TRBV28 to TRBJ2-7, with TRBD2 matching over 16 bases. The V gene end was trimmed by 6 bases and the J gene end by 6 bases; junction bases not matched to a gene: 11. Germline assignment: CDR1 MDHEN and CDR2 SYDVKM. The CDR3 loop spans 17 amino acids. This chain's CDR3 is CASSLTGTSGRAFEQYF. CDR3 nucleotides: TGTGCCAGCAGCTTAACCGGGACTAGCGGGAGGGCCTTCGAGCAGTACTTC.

In this sample, this clonotype turned up many times. The chain uses TRBV7-2 and TRBJ2-1; tentative D call: TRBD1 (6 bases). CDR3 length: 13 residues. V dropped 3 bases and J dropped 10 bases, with 13 bases sitting between them. CDR1 and CDR2 (germline): SGHTA, FQGNSA. The CDR3, as DNA: TGTGCCAGCAGCTTCCTCACAGGGTCCGAGCAGTTCTTC. Protein: CASSFLTGSEQFF.

This clonotype was seen repeatedly, ten times or more. The J gene is TRBJ2-3, the V gene TRBV14, with D perhaps matching TRBD1 or TRBD2 (5 bases each). Germline V lookup: CDR1 SGHDN, CDR2 FVKESK. The length of the CDR3 is 12 residues. V was clipped by 8 bases and J by 4 bases, with 10 bases between them. The CDR3 loop reads CASGGASDTQYF. The CDR3 DNA is TGTGCCAGCGGGGGAGCCTCAGATACGCAGTATTTT.